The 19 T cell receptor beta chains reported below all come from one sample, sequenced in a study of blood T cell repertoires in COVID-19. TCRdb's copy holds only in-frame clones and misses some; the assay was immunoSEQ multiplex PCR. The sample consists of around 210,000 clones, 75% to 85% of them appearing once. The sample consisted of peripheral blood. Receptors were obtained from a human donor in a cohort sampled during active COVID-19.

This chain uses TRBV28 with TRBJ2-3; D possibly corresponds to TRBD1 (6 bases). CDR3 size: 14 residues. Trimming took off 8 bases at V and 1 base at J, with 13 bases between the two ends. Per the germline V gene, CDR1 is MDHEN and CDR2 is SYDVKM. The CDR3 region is CASFLRTGTDTQYF. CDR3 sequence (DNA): TGTGCCAGCTTTCTCCGGACAGGCACAGATACGCAGTATTTT.

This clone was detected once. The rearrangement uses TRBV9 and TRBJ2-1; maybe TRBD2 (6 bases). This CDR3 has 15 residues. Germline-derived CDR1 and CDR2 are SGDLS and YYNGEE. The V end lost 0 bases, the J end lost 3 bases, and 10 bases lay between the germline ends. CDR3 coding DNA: TGTGCCAGCAGCGTAGGGGGGGAGGTCTACAATGAGCAGTTCTTC. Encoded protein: CASSVGGEVYNEQFF.

The CDR3 loop reads CASSQEGQGGTEAFF. The CDR3 region has the DNA TGCGCCAGCAGCCAAGAAGGACAGGGAGGCACTGAAGCTTTCTTT. The chain has TRBV4-1 and TRBJ1-1, with 8 nucleotides matching TRBD1. The germline V gene encodes CDR1 MGHRA and CDR2 YSYEKL. The CDR3 is 15 residues long. Trimming removed 0 bases from V and 4 bases from J; junction bases left unmatched: 4.

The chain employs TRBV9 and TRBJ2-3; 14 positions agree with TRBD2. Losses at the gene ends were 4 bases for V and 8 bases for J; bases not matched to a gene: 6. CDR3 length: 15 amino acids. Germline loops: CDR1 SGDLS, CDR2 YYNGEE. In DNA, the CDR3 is TGTGCCAGCAGCCCCGGGACTAGCGGGAGCTCTACGCAGTATTTT. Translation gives CASSPGTSGSSTQYF.

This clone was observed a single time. The CDR3 nucleotides are TGTGCCAGCAATAAGGGACTCTTACAAGAGACCCAGTACTTC. Its protein is CASNKGLLQETQYF. The rearrangement links TRBV6-6 to TRBJ2-5, with TRBD2 as a possible D gene (6 bases). This CDR3 is 14 amino acids long. Trimming removed 7 bases at V and 2 bases at J, with 14 bases between. Per the germline V gene, CDR1 is MNHNY and CDR2 is SVGAGI (reference sequence).

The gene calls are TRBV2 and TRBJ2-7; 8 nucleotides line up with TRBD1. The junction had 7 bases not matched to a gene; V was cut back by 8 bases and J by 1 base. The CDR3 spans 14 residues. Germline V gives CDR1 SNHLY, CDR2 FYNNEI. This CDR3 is CASRRDRSSYEQYF. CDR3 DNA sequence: TGTGCCAGCCGCCGGGACAGGTCGTCCTACGAGCAGTACTTC.

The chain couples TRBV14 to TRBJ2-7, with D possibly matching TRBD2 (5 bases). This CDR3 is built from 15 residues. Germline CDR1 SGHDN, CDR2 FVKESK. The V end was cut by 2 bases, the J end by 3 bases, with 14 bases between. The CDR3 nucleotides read TGTGCCAGCAGCCAACTCGGCAGCGGAAACTACGAGCAGTACTTC. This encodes CASSQLGSGNYEQYF.

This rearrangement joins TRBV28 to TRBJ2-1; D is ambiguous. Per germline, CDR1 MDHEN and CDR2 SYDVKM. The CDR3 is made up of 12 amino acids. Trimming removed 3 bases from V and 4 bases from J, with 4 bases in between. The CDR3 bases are TGTGCCAGCAGTTTCGTTTACAATGAGCAGTTCTTC. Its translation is CASSFVYNEQFF.

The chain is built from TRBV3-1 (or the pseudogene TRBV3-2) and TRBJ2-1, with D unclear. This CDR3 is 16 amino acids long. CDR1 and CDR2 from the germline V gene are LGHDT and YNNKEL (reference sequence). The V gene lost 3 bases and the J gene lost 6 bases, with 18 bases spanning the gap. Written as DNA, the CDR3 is TGTGCCAGCAGCCATCTTACTCCGATGCAGGCCAATGAGCAGTTCTTC. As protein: CASSHLTPMQANEQFF.

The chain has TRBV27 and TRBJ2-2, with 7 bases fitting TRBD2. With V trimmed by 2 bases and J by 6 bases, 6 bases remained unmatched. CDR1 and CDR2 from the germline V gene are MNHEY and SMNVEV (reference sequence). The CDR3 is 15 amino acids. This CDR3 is CASSLGGVESGELFF. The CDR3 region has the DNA TGTGCCAGCAGTTTAGGGGGGGTTGAGTCCGGGGAGCTGTTTTTT.

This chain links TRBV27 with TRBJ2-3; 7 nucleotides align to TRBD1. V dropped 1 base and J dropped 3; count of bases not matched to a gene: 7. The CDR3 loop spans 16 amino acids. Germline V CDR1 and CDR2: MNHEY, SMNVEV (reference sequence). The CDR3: CASSLYRAGGTDTQYF. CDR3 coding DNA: TGTGCCAGCAGTTTATATAGGGCAGGGGGAACAGATACGCAGTATTTT.

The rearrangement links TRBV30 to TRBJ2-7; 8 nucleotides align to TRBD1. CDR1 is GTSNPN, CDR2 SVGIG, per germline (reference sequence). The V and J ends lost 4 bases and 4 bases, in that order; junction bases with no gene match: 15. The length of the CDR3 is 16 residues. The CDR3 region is CAWNPTGVKFQYEQYF. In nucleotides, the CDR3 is TGTGCCTGGAACCCGACAGGGGTCAAGTTCCAATACGAGCAGTACTTC.

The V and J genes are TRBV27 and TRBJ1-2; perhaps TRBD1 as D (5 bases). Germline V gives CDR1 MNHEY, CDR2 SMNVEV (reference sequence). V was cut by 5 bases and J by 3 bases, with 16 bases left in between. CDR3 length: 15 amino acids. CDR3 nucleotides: TGTGCCAGCAGTCCAGTAGTCGGGGGTGACTATGGCTACACCTTC. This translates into CASSPVVGGDYGYTF.

The CDR3 loop is CASGVWGQGNTIYF. CDR3 nucleotide sequence: TGTGCCAGCGGGGTTTGGGGACAAGGAAACACCATATATTTT. This chain connects TRBV6-5 to TRBJ1-3, with a weak D call TRBD1 (6 bases). Trimming removed 8 bases at V and 4 bases at J, with 15 bases between. The length of the CDR3 is 14 residues. Germline CDR1 MNHEY, CDR2 SVGAGI.

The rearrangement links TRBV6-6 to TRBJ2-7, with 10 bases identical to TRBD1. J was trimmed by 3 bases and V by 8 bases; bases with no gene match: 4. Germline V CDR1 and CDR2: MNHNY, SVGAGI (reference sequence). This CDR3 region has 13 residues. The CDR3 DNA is TGTGCCAGCGAGGACAGGGGGAGCTACGAGCAGTACTTC. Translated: CASEDRGSYEQYF.

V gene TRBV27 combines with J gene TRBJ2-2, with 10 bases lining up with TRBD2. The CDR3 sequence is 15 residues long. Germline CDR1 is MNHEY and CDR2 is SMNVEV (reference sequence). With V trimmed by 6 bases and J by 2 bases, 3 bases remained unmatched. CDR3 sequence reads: CASRGLARNTGELFF. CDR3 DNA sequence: TGTGCCAGCAGGGGACTAGCGAGAAACACCGGGGAGCTGTTTTTT.

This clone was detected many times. The CDR3 DNA reads TGCGCCAGCAGCTTGTCCTTTCGGGACAGGGATAGACTCGGCTATGGCTACACCTTC. As protein: CASSLSFRDRDRLGYGYTF. The chain has TRBV5-1 and TRBJ1-2; 9 bases match TRBD1. Germline lookup yields CDR1 SGHRS and CDR2 YFSETQ. CDR3 length equals 19 residues. V trimming: 1 base; J trimming: 4 bases; junction bases outside the gene matches: 17.

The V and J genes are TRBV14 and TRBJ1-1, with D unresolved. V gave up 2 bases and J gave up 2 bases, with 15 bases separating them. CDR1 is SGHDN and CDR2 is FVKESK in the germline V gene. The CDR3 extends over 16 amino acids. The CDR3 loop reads CASSQFGRRVNTEAFF. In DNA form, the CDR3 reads TGTGCCAGCAGCCAATTTGGACGGAGGGTTAACACTGAAGCTTTCTTT.

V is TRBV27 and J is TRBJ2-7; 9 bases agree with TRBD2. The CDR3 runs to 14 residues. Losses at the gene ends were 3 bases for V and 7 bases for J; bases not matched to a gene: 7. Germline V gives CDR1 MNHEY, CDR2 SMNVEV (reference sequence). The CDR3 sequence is CASSLVAGVAEQYF. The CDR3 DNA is TGTGCCAGCAGTTTGGTAGCGGGAGTAGCTGAGCAGTACTTC.